This is a list of T cell receptor beta chains from one sample in a study of human T cells and chemical hapten exposure. TCRdb independently ran MiXCR on the RACE reads; one entry per CDR3 protein. The sample lists about 350,000 distinct CDR3 sequences, around 6% seen once, with 5% to 6% in the top ten. Sequences were derived from whole blood, sampled in connection with sensitization to the hapten diphenylcyclopropenone (DPC). The receptors shown here come from a woman in her late teens or twenties with alopecia areata. Some clones in this sample may be carry-over from other donors' samples. CDR3s leave out the opening cysteine and the closing phenylalanine or tryptophan. A row's size may be missing; if present it is once, few, many or a size class.

J | V | size | CDR3
TRBJ2-5 | TRBV28 | few | ASRIDRDPQETQY
TRBJ1-5 | TRBV7-2 | - | ASSFDISNQPQH
TRBJ1-1 | TRBV18 | - | ASSGLGADTEAF
TRBJ2-3 | TRBV4-2 | many | ASSQDGEIADTQY
TRBJ2-3 | TRBV6-2/TRBV6-3 | - | ASTSGGLSTDTQY
TRBJ2-3 | TRBV2 | few | ASGPNGPDTQY
TRBJ2-4 | TRBV2 | - | ASLLATAKNIQY
TRBJ1-2 | TRBV5-4 | many | ASSRPGTGTFGGYT
TRBJ2-1 | TRBV12-3/TRBV12-4 | - | ASSSSNLNYNEQF
TRBJ1-2 | TRBV29-1 | many | SVDFGLANYGYT
TRBJ1-5 | TRBV9 | many | ASSRGDSRNQPQH
TRBJ1-3 | TRBV6-2/TRBV6-3 | many | ASSYPRTDYPGNTIY
TRBJ1-1 | TRBV20-1 | few | SARKVNMNTEAF
TRBJ1-2 | TRBV11-2 | many | ASSSGQGRGYGYT
TRBJ2-7 | TRBV20-1 | - | SALASNEQY
TRBJ1-3 | TRBV6-2/TRBV6-3 | - | ASSSNGNTIY
TRBJ2-3 | TRBV20-1 | - | SAPLATDTQY
TRBJ1-6 | TRBV12-3/TRBV12-4 | - | ASSPIESPLH
TRBJ1-6 | TRBV2 | many | ASGPRGNSPLH
TRBJ2-4 | TRBV3-1 | - | ASSHLGGNIQY
TRBJ1-5 | TRBV6-1 | few | ASSEVAGYSNQPQH
TRBJ2-4 | TRBV28 | many | ASSLVRQGEAKNIQY
TRBJ1-2 | TRBV5-1 | many | ASSPGPAEGYT
TRBJ2-6 | TRBV20-1 | - | SARSGSGANVLT
TRBJ2-3 | TRBV6-2/TRBV6-3 | - | ASSYSSSDLTDTQY
TRBJ2-5 | TRBV7-3 | - | ASKADSAGETQY
TRBJ2-1 | TRBV29-1 | few | SGRSPRGIGNEQF
TRBJ1-2 | TRBV11-2 | few | ASSLLVGQLYGYT
TRBJ1-4 | TRBV28 | few | ASSQRGGLF
TRBJ1-1 | TRBV2 | few | ASSEALASTNTEAF
TRBJ1-4 | TRBV6-6 | many | ASNSGQGATEKLF
TRBJ1-4 | TRBV18 | - | ASSPGTRGEKQF
TRBJ2-6 | TRBV5-1 | few | ASSKRSAVSGANVLT
TRBJ2-3 | TRBV6-2/TRBV6-3 | - | ASSSLLATDTQY
TRBJ2-3 | TRBV4-3 | few | ASSQAETSGGGTQY
TRBJ2-1 | TRBV7-6 | - | ASSLFDNEQF
TRBJ2-2 | TRBV5-1 | - | ASSPRRSPGEPGELF
TRBJ2-2 | TRBV4-1 | - | ASSRTGTWNTGELF
TRBJ1-5 | TRBV6-5 | many | ASSYGQGGNQPQH
TRBJ2-7 | TRBV11-2 | - | ASSLVVSGGYEQY
TRBJ2-2 | TRBV6-1 | few | ASSVEGTNTGELF
TRBJ1-1 | TRBV6-2/TRBV6-3 | - | ASSWGEEAMNTEAF
TRBJ1-5 | TRBV5-1 | many | ASSLAPGASNQPQH
TRBJ2-5 | TRBV7-2 | once | ASSTSTGGRETQY
TRBJ1-1 | TRBV2 | many | ASSPGTGGGMNTEAF
TRBJ2-2 | TRBV12-3/TRBV12-4 | - | ASSTRSGQLAGELF
TRBJ2-3 | TRBV3-1 | - | ASSQFYGTSEGDTQY
TRBJ1-1 | TRBV6-5 | - | ASSRRAFPGGAEAF
TRBJ2-1 | TRBV11-2 | few | ASSIGRYNEQF
TRBJ2-2 | TRBV6-5 | few | ASSYSMGSNTGELF
TRBJ1-5 | TRBV6-6 | many | ASSYRGGLQPQH
TRBJ2-7 | TRBV12-3/TRBV12-4 | many | ASSRGAFPYEQY
TRBJ2-5 | TRBV18 | few | ASSPPGQQETQY
TRBJ2-5 | TRBV6-5 | few | ASSLGTGPVEETQY
TRBJ1-6 | TRBV27 | few | ASAPGQGGSPLH
TRBJ1-6 | TRBV7-8 | few | ASSLRPPTQGGASPLH
TRBJ1-5 | TRBV6-2/TRBV6-3 | many | ASSYSEEAGQPQH